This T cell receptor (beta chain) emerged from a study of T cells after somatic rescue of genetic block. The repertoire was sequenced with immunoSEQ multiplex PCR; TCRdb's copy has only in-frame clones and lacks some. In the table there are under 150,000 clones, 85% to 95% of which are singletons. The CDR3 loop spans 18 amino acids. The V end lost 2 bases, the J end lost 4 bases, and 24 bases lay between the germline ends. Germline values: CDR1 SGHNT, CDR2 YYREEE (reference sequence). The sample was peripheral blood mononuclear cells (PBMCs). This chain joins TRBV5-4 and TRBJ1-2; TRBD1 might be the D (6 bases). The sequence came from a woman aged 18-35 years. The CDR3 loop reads CASSFLGGRDIPLYGYTF. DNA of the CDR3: TGTGCCAGCAGCTTTTTGGGGGGGCGGGACATTCCCCTCTATGGCTACACCTTC.